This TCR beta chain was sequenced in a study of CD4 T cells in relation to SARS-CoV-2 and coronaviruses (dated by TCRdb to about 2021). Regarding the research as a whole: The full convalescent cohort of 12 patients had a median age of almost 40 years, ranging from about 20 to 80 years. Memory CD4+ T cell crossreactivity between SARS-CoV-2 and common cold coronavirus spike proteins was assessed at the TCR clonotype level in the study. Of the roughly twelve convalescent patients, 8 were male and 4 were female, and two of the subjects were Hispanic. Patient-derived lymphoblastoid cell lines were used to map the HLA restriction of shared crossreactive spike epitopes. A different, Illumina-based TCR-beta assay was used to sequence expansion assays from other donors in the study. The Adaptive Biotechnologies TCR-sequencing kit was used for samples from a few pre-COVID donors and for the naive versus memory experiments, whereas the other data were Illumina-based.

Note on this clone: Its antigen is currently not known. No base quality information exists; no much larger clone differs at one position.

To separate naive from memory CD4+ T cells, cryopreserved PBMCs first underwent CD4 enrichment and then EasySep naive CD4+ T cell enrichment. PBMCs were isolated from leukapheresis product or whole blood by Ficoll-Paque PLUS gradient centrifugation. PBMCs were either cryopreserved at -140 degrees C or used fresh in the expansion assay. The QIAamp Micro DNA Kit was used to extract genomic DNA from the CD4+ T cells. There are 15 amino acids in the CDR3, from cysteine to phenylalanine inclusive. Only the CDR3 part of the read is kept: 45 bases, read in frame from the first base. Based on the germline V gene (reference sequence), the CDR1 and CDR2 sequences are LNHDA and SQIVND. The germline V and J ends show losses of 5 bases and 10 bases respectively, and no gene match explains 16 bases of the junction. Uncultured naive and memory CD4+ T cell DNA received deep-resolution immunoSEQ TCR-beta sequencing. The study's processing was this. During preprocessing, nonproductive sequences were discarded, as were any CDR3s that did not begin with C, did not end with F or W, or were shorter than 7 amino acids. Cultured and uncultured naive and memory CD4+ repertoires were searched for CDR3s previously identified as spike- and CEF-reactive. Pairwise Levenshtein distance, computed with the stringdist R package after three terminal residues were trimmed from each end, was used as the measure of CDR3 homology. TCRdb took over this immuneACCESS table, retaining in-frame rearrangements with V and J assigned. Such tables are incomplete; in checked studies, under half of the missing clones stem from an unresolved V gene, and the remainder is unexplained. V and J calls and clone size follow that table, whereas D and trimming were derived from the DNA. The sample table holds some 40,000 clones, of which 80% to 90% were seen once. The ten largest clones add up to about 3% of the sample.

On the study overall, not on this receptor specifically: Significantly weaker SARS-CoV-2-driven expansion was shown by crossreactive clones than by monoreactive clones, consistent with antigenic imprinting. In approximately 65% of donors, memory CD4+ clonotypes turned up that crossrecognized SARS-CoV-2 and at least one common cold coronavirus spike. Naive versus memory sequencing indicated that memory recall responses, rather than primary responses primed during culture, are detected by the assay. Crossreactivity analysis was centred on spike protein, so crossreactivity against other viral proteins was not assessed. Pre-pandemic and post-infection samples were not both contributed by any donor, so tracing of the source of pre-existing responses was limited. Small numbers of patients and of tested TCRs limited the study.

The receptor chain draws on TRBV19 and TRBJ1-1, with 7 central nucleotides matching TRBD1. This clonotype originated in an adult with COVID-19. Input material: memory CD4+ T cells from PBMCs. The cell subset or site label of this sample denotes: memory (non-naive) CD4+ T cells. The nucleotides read TGTGCCAGTAGTCCATCCCGAGGGGGCCCTCTTACAGCTTTCTTT. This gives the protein CASSPSRGGPLTAFF.